Sequencing of this TCR beta chain was carried out in a study of T cells in Graves' hyperthyroidism and ophthalmopathy. Broader study findings: In validation, the model predicted ophthalmopathy. These predictions came a median around 5.9 months before onset. Blood also carried most thyroid clonotypes expanded above 0.001.

TCR beta CDR3 sequences were amplified from RNA transcripts. The study used the HTBI primer set for a first-round RT-PCR of the TCR CDR3. MiXCR, run by TCRdb on the multiplex PCR reads, gives a single entry per CDR3 protein. The sample shows about 660,000 distinct CDR3 sequences, 45% of them seen only once. Exclusion followed for patients with uncontrolled infection, other autoimmune disease, pregnancy or lactation. Every diagnosis used clinical symptoms, serum thyroxine and TRAb, thyroid ultrasound and orbital computed tomography. About this clonotype itself: Its target is not known. Likely a read error: the CDR3 ends without its conserved phenylalanine or tryptophan. No DNA is shown, since the ends of the CDR3 on it are uncertain; the CDR3 is the one TCRdb lists.

What was sequenced was peripheral blood or thyroid tissue (not recorded which). The origin of this receptor is an adult man with Graves' disease, either hyperthyroidism or ophthalmopathy (not recorded which).

The CDR3: CASTAIINY. This chain links TRBV2 with TRBJ1-4. The CDR3 is made up of 9 amino acids, end residues included. CDR1 is SNHLY, CDR2 FYNNEI, per germline.